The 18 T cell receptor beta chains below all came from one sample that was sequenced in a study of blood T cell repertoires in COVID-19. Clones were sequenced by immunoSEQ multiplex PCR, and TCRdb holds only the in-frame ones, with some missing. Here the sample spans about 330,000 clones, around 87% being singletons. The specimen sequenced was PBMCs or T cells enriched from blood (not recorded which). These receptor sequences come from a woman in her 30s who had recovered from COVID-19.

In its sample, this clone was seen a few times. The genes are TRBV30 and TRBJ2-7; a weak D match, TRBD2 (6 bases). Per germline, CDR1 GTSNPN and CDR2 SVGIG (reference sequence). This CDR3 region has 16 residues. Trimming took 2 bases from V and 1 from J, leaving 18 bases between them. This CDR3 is CAWSQFSGSSSYEQYF. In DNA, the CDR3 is TGTGCCTGGAGTCAATTTAGCGGCAGCTCTTCCTACGAGCAGTACTTC.

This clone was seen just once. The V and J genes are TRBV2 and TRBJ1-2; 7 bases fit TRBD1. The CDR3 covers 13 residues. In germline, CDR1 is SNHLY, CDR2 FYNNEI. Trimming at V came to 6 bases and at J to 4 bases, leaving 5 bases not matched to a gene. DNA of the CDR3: TGTGCCAGCAGCAGAGGACAGGTCTATGGCTACACCTTC. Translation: CASSRGQVYGYTF.

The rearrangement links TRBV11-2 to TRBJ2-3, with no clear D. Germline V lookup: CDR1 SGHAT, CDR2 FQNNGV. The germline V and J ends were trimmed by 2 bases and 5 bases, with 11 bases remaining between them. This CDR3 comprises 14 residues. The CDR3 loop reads CASSLRLLGDTQYF. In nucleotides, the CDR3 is TGTGCCAGCAGCTTACGACTGCTGGGAGATACGCAGTATTTT.

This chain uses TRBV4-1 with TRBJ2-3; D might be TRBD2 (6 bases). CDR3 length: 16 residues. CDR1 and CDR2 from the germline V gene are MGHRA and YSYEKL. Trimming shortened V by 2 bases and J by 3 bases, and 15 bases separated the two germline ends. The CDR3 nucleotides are TGCGCCAGCAGCCAAAGGAGACTGGAGGGGACAGATACGCAGTATTTT. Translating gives CASSQRRLEGTDTQYF.

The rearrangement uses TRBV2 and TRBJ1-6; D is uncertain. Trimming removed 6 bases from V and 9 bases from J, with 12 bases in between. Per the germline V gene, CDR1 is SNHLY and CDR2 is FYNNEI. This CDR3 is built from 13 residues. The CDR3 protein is CASREKLTSPLHF. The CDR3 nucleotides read TGTGCCAGCAGAGAGAAACTAACTTCACCCCTCCACTTT.

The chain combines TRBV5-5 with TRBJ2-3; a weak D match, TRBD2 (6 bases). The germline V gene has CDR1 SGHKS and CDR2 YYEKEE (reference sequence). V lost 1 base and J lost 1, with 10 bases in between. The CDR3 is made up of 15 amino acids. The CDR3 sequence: CASSLMGEGTDTQYF. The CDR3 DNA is TGTGCCAGCAGCTTGATGGGGGAGGGCACAGATACGCAGTATTTT. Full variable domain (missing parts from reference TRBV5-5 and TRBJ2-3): DAGVTQSPTHLIKTRGQQVTLRCSPISGHKSVSWYQQVLGQGPQFIFQYYEKEERGRGNFPDRFSARQFPNYSSELNVNALLLGDSALYLCASSLMGEGTDTQYFGPGTRLTVL.

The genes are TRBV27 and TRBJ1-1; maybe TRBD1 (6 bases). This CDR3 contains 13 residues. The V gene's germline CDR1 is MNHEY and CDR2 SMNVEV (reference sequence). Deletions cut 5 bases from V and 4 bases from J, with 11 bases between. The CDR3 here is CASSPRTATEAFF. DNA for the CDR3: TGTGCCAGCAGTCCTCGGACAGCCACTGAAGCTTTCTTT.

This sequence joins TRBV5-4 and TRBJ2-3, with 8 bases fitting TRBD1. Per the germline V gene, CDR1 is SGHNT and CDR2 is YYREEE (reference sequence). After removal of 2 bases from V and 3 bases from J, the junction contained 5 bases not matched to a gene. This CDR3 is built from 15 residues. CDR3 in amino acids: CASSFDRGMTDTQYF. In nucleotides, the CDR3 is TGTGCCAGCAGCTTCGACAGGGGAATGACAGATACGCAGTATTTT.

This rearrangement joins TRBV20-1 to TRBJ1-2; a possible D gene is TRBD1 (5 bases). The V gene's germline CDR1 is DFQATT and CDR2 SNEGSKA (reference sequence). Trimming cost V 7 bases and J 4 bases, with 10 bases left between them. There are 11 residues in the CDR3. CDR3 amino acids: CSGQTFYGYTF. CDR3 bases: TGCAGTGGACAGACCTTCTATGGCTACACCTTC.

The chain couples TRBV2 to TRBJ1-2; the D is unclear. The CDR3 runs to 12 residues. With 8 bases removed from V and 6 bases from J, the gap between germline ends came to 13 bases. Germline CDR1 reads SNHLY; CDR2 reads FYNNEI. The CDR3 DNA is TGTGCCAGCCCCGCGTCGGGGAATGGCTACACCTTC. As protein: CASPASGNGYTF.

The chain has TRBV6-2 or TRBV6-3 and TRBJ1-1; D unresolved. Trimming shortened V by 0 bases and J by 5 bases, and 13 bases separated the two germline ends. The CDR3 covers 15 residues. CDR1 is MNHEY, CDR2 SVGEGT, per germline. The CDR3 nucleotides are TGTGCCAGCAGTTACTCGTCGGAGGGTAGGACTGAAGCTTTCTTT. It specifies CASSYSSEGRTEAFF.

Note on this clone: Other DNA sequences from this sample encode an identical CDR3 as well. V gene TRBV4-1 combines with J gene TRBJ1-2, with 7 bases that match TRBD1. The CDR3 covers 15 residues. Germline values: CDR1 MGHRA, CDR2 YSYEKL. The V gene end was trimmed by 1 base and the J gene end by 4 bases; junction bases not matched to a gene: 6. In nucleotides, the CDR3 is TGCGCCAGCAGCCAAGTAGCGGGACAGTCCTATGGCTACACCTTC. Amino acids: CASSQVAGQSYGYTF.

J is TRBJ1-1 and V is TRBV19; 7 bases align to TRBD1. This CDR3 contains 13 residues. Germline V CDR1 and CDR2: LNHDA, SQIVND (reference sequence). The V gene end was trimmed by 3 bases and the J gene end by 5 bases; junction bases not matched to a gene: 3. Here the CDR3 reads CASSIPGGTEAFF. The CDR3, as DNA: TGTGCCAGTAGTATCCCAGGGGGTACTGAAGCTTTCTTT. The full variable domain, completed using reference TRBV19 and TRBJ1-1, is DGGITQSPKYLFRKEGQNVTLSCEQNLNHDAMYWYRQDPGQGLRLIYYSQIVNDFQKGDIAEGYSVSREKKESFPLTVTSAQKNPTAFYLCASSIPGGTEAFFGQGTRLTVV.

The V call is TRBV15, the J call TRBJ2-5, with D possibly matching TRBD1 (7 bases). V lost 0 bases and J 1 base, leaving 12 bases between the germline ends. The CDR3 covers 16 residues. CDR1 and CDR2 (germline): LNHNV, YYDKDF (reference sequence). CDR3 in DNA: TGTGCCACCAGCAGAGACCCAGGGGGGCCCCAAGAGACCCAGTACTTC. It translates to CATSRDPGGPQETQYF.

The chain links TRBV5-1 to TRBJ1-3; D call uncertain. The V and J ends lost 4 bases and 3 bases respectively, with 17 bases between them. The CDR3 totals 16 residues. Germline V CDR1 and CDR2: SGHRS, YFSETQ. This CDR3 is CASSAGLARSGNTIYF. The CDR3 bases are TGCGCCAGCAGCGCTGGACTGGCAAGGAGTGGAAACACCATATATTTT.

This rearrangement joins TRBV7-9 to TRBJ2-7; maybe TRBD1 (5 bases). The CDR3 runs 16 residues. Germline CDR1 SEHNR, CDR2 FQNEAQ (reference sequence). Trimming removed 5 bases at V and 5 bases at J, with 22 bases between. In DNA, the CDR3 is TGTGCCAGCAGCGCCAAGGTAGGATCCAGGGCCGACGAGCAGTACTTC. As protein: CASSAKVGSRADEQYF.

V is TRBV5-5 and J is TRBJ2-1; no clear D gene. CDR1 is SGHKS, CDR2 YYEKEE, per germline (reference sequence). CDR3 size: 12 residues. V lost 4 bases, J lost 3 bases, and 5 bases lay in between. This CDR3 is CASSPRYNEQFF. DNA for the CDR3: TGTGCCAGCAGCCCCCGCTACAATGAGCAGTTCTTC.

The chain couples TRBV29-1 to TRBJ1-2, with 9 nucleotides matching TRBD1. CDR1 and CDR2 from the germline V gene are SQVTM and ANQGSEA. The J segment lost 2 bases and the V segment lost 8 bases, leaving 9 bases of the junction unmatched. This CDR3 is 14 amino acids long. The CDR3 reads CSYLGQGANYGYTF. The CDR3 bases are TGCAGCTACCTGGGACAGGGTGCGAACTATGGCTACACCTTC.